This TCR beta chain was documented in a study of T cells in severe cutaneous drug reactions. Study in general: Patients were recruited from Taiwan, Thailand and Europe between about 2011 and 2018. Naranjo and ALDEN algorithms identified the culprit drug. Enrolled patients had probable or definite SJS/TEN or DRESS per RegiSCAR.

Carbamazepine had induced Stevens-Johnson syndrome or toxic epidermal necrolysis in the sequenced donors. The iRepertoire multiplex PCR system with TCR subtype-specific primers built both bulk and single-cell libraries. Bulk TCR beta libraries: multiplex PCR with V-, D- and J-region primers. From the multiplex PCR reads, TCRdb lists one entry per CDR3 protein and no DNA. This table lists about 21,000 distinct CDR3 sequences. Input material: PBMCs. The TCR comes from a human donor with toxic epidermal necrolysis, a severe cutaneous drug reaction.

The CDR3 here is CSAWGQGVQETQYF. The rearrangement uses TRBV20-1 and TRBJ2-5; TCRdb designates TRBD1, a call that cannot be tested without DNA. Germline V CDR1 and CDR2: DFQATT, SNEGSKA (reference sequence). The CDR3 contains 14 residues.